The present TCR beta chain was sequenced within a study of T-cell reconstitution after alpha-beta-depleted transplantation in children. Study-wide results and caveats: Newly produced T cells mostly provided counts and TCRbeta diversity after one year, as hyperexpanded clones declined. Surviving recipient T cells and intrathymic progenitors accounted for some patients' high TCRbeta diversity at day 60. About two months after transplant, alpha-beta T cells reportedly came from several hundred expanded graft clones.

Unique molecular identifiers were incorporated during preparation of the TCRbeta library. From the PCR reads, TCRdb called clonotypes with MiXCR, one entry per CDR3 protein. The sample holds approximately 500,000 distinct CDR3 sequences, 20% to 30% seen once. This clonotype has only a few counts. Its antigen is not known. Germline-derived CDR1 and CDR2 are SGHRS and YFSETQ. The V end lost 2 bases, the J end lost 4 bases, and 9 bases lay between the germline ends. The CDR3 is 13 amino acids. The input for sequencing was PBMCs, taken before TCRalphabeta/CD19-depleted stem cell transplant. The origin of this receptor is a boy in the first two years of life with Wiskott-Aldrich syndrome, due to receive a stem cell transplant. The chain combines TRBV5-1 with TRBJ2-5, with D perhaps TRBD1 (6 bases). DNA of the CDR3: TGCGCCAGCAGCTTTAGCAGGGGAGAGACCCAGTACTTC. Encoded protein: CASSFSRGETQYF.